The sequence of this TCR beta chain was determined in a study of blood T cell repertoires in COVID-19. For the study at large: The study drew acute and convalescent COVID-19 samples from the United States, Italy and Spain.

TCRdb's copy holds only in-frame clones and misses some; the assay was immunoSEQ multiplex PCR. The sample carries approximately 200,000 clones, around 94% recorded once. Germline lookup yields CDR1 SGHRS and CDR2 YFSETQ. This CDR3 is built from 16 residues. J lost 2 bases, V lost 1 base, and 6 bases had no gene match. The receptor was derived from a man younger than 45 with COVID-19, enrolled during active disease. The chain has TRBV5-1 and TRBJ2-5, with 9 bases aligning to TRBD1. Sequencing was carried out using peripheral blood. The CDR3 region has the DNA TGCGCCAGCAGCTTGAACCCGACAGGGGGGCAAGAGACCCAGTACTTC. It specifies CASSLNPTGGQETQYF.